This entry lists 7 T cell receptor beta chains sequenced from one sample in a study of tumor-infiltrating lymphocytes in primary liver carcinoma (dated by TCRdb to the late 2010s). The reads were generated on an Illumina HiSeq 2500. A constant-region primer and ProtoScript II reverse transcriptase were used to reverse-transcribe TCRbeta-specific cDNA from roughly 500 ng total RNA. TCRbeta libraries were built with three nested multiplex PCR rounds, a slightly modified ARM-PCR procedure. The first two PCR rounds used multiplex TRBV1-TRBV30 forward primers with a Cbeta reverse primer, each for around 10 cycles. TCRdb trimmed the raw reads at Q25, called clones with MiXCR and kept productive beta chains. Records with the same CDR3 protein are collapsed into one entry carrying the most frequent genes and DNA. The sample table holds approximately 330,000 distinct CDR3 sequences, of which about two thirds were seen once. The top ten clonotypes cover roughly 6% of the sample.

Blood RNA was extracted from unsorted whole blood with TRIzol reagent; germline DNA came from the DNeasy Blood & Tissue kit. Sequencing was done on a sample of peripheral blood. The receptors shown here come from a man in his forties with primary liver carcinoma and hepatitis B virus infection.

CDR3: CASSQGPESNTEAFF. The CDR3 coding sequence is TGTGCCAGCAGCCAAGGTCCGGAGTCGAACACTGAAGCTTTCTTT. This chain connects TRBV4-2 to TRBJ1-1; D unresolved. CDR3 size: 15 residues. V lost 1 base and J 1 base, leaving 10 bases between the germline ends. From germline, CDR1 is LGHNA and CDR2 YNFKEQ.

This sequence joins TRBV4-1 and TRBJ2-3; D remains unclear. The CDR3 sequence is 15 residues long. With 1 base removed from V and 0 bases from J, the gap between germline ends came to 8 bases. From germline, CDR1 is MGHRA and CDR2 YSYEKL. Here the CDR3 reads CASSQGSVSTDTQYF. The DNA for the CDR3 is TGCGCCAGCAGCCAAGGATCAGTGAGCACAGATACGCAGTATTTT.

J is TRBJ2-1 and V is TRBV6-2 or TRBV6-3; D gene ambiguous. Germline V lookup: CDR1 MNHEY, CDR2 SVGEGT. V lost 9 bases and J lost 3, with 21 bases in between. This CDR3 is built from 16 residues. The CDR3 DNA reads TGTGCCAGGTTAAGCCACCGCTCAAACCTCTACAATGAGCAGTTCTTC. Translating it yields CARLSHRSNLYNEQFF.

V and J are TRBV4-1 and TRBJ2-5; possibly TRBD2 for D (6 bases). This CDR3 is 15 amino acids long. CDR1 is MGHRA and CDR2 is YSYEKL in the germline V gene. V gave up 4 bases and J gave up 4 bases, with 16 bases separating them. The CDR3 nucleotides read TGCGCCAGCAGCCGGGAGCCGGGACTTGCAGAGACCCAGTACTTC. It codes for CASSREPGLAETQYF.

With regard to this clonotype: Possible read error: a much larger clone is one base away. The chain carries TRBV12-3 or TRBV12-4 and TRBJ2-3; 8 bases match TRBD2. The CDR3 is made up of 15 amino acids. V lost 5 bases, J lost 5 bases, and 9 bases stayed unmatched. The CDR3 sequence is CASSRSGRKLDTQYF. Written as DNA, the CDR3 is TGTGCCAGCAGTCGGAGCGGGAGAAAGTTAGATACGCAGTATTTT.

This rearrangement joins TRBV12-5 to TRBJ2-1; D possibly corresponds to TRBD2 (6 bases). Germline V CDR1 and CDR2: LGHNT, FRNRAP. With 6 bases removed from V and 8 bases from J, the gap between germline ends came to 11 bases. The CDR3 is 12 residues long. For the CDR3, the DNA is TGTGCTAGTGGGTACGGGGGAGATGAGCAGTTCTTC. Its translation is CASGYGGDEQFF. The variable domain in full, with the rest retrieved from reference TRBV12-5 and TRBJ2-1, is DARVTQTPRHKVTEMGQEVTMRCQPILGHNTVFWYRQTMMQGLELLAYFRNRAPLDDSGMPKDRFSAEMPDATLATLKIQPSEPRDSAVYFCASGYGGDEQFFGPGTRLTVL.

Regarding this clonotype: One base away lies a much larger clone, so this may be a sequencing read error. This chain joins TRBV5-5 and TRBJ2-5; 7 positions agree with TRBD1. This CDR3 spans 14 amino acids. Germline V lookup: CDR1 SGHKS, CDR2 YYEKEE (reference sequence). Written as DNA, the CDR3 is TGTGCCAGCAGCCGTAACAGGGGCCAAGAGACCCTGTACTTC. Amino acids: CASSRNRGQETLYF.